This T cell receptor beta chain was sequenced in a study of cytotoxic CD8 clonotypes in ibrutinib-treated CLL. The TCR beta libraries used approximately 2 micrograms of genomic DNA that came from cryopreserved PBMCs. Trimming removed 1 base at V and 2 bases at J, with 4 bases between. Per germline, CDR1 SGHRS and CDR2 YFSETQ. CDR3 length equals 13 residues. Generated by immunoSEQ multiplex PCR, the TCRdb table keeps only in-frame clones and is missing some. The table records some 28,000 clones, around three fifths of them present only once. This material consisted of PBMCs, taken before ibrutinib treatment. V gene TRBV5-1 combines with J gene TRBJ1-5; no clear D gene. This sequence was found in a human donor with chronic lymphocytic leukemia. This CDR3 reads CASSLNGNQPQHF. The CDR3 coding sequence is TGCGCCAGCAGCTTGAATGGCAATCAGCCCCAGCATTTT.